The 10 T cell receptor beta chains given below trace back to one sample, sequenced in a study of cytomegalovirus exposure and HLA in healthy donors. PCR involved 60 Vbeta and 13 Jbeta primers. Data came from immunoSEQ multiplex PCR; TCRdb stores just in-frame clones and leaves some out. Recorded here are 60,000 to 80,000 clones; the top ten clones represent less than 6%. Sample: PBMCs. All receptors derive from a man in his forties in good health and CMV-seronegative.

This CDR3 is CASSLRDTQETQYF. The CDR3 bases are TGTGCCAGCAGCCTAAGGGACACGCAAGAGACCCAGTACTTC. V is TRBV14 and J is TRBJ2-5, with D perhaps TRBD1 (6 bases). Trimming took off 4 bases at V and 2 bases at J, with 11 bases between the two ends. The CDR3 length is 14 residues. CDR1 and CDR2 (germline): SGHDN, FVKESK.

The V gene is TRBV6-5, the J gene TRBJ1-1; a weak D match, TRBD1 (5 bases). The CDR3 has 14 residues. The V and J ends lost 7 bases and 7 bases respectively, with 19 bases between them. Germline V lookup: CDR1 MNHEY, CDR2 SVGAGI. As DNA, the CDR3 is TGTGCCAGCATCCGATCCACGACAGTGGGTGAAGCTTTCTTT. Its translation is CASIRSTTVGEAFF.

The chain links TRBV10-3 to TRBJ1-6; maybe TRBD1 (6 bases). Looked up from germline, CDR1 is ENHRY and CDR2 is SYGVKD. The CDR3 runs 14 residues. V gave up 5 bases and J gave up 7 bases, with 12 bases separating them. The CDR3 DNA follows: TGTGCCATCAGTACACAGGGAGTCAATTCACCCCTCCACTTT. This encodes CAISTQGVNSPLHF.

CDR3 loop: CASSPDRGGGSSGANVLTF. The CDR3 DNA follows: TGTGCCAGCAGCCCCGACAGGGGGGGAGGGAGCTCTGGGGCCAACGTCCTGACTTTC. The chain has TRBV28 and TRBJ2-6; 9 nucleotides line up with TRBD1. V lost 6 bases to trimming and J lost 0 bases; unmatched junction nucleotides: 12. This CDR3 region has 19 residues. The germline CDR1 and CDR2 sequences are MDHEN and SYDVKM.

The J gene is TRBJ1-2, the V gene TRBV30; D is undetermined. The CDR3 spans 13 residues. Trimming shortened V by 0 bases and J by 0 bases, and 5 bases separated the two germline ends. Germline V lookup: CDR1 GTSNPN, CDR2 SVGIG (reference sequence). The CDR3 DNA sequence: TGTGCCTGGAGTGTACAACCTAACTATGGCTACACCTTC. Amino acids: CAWSVQPNYGYTF.

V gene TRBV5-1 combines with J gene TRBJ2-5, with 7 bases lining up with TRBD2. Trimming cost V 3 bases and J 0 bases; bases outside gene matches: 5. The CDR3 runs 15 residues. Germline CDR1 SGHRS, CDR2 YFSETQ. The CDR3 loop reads CASSSLSGNQETQYF. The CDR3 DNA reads TGCGCCAGCAGCTCCTTAAGCGGGAACCAAGAGACCCAGTACTTC. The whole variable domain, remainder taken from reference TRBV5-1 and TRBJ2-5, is KAGVTQTPRYLIKTRGQQVTLSCSPISGHRSVSWYQQTPGQGLQFLFEYFSETQRNKGNFPGRFSGRQFSNSRSEMNVSTLELGDSALYLCASSSLSGNQETQYFGPGTRLLVL.

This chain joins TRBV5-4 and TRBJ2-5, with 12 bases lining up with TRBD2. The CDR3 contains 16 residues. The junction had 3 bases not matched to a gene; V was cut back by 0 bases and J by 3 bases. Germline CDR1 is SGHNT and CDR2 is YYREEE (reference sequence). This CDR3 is CASSLGLAGVKETQYF. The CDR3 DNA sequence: TGTGCCAGCAGCTTGGGACTAGCGGGAGTGAAAGAGACCCAGTACTTC.

Here the CDR3 reads CASSFGQDPGHQHF. The DNA for the CDR3 is TGTGCCAGCAGTTTTGGACAGGATCCAGGCCACCAGCATTTT. V is TRBV2 and J is TRBJ1-5; 7 bases fit TRBD1. Per the germline V gene, CDR1 is SNHLY and CDR2 is FYNNEI. V gave up 5 bases and J gave up 12 bases; unmatched junction bases: 13. The CDR3 covers 14 residues.

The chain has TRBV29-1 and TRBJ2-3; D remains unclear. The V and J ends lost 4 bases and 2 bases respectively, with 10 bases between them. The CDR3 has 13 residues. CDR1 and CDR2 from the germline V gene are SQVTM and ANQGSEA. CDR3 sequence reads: CSVVIPYTDTQYF. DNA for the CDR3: TGCAGCGTTGTAATCCCCTACACAGATACGCAGTATTTT.

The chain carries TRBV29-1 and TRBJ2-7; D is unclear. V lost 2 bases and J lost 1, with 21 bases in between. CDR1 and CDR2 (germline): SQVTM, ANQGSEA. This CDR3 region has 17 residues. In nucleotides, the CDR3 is TGCAGCGTTGAACCTTTCTATGAATGGGCCGAATCCTACGAGCAGTACTTC. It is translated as CSVEPFYEWAESYEQYF.